The 20 T cell receptor beta chains given below trace back to one sample, sequenced in a study of T cells in Graves' hyperthyroidism and ophthalmopathy. There were TCR beta CDR3 regions amplified from RNA transcripts. With the HTBI primer set, the TCR CDR3 went through a first round of RT-PCR. TCRdb ran MiXCR on the multiplex PCR reads and lists one entry per CDR3 protein. The sample records 550,000 to 700,000 distinct CDR3 sequences, around 42% being singletons. The sequenced sample consisted of peripheral blood or thyroid tissue (not recorded which). Receptors originate from an adult woman with Graves' disease, either hyperthyroidism or ophthalmopathy (not recorded which).

This clonotype was seen ten or more times. The genes are TRBV12-3 or TRBV12-4 and TRBJ1-3, with D uncertain. This CDR3 spans 14 amino acids. Trimming cost V 3 bases and J 3 bases, with 9 bases left between them. The CDR3 loop reads CASSLGDDGNTIYF. CDR3 nucleotide sequence: TGTGCCAGCAGTTTGGGTGATGATGGAAACACCATATATTTT.

This clonotype was seen once. The J gene is TRBJ1-5, the V gene TRBV5-1; D possibly corresponds to TRBD1 (6 bases). V was trimmed by 5 bases and J by 0 bases, leaving 18 bases between them. Germline V CDR1 and CDR2: SGHRS, YFSETQ. There are 17 residues in the CDR3. The CDR3 protein is CASRTGTENYSNQPQHF. The CDR3 region has the DNA TGCGCCAGCAGAACAGGGACGGAAAATTATAGCAATCAGCCCCAGCATTTT.

This clonotype was seen at least ten times. This chain connects TRBV19 to TRBJ2-5; TRBD2 matches 14 bases. This CDR3 spans 17 amino acids. Germline CDR1 is LNHDA and CDR2 is SQIVND (reference sequence). Trimming cost V 5 bases and J 5 bases; bases outside gene matches: 10. The CDR3 is CASSAETSGRARETQYF. CDR3 nucleotide sequence: TGTGCCAGTAGTGCCGAGACTAGCGGGAGGGCCCGGGAGACCCAGTACTTC.

The J gene is TRBJ2-1, the V gene TRBV15; 8 bases are a match to TRBD2. Germline CDR1 is LNHNV and CDR2 is YYDKDF (reference sequence). The CDR3 has 15 residues. The V gene end was trimmed by 5 bases and the J gene end by 4 bases; junction bases not matched to a gene: 7. The CDR3 nucleotides are TGTGCCACCAGCCCCGTCGCGGGGGGTTACAATGAGCAGTTCTTC. Encoded protein: CATSPVAGGYNEQFF. Based on the CDR3 plus reference TRBV15 and TRBJ2-1, the full variable domain is DAMVIQNPRYQVTQFGKPVTLSCSQTLNHNVMYWYQQKSSQAPKLLFHYYDKDFNNEADTPDNFQSRRPNTSFCFLDIRSPGLGDTAMYLCATSPVAGGYNEQFFGPGTRLTVL.

This clonotype appeared many times. The V gene is TRBV5-1, the J gene TRBJ1-1; perhaps TRBD1 as D (5 bases). The germline V gene encodes CDR1 SGHRS and CDR2 YFSETQ. The CDR3 runs to 16 residues. The V end lost 0 bases, the J end lost 2 bases, and 14 bases lay between the germline ends. CDR3 sequence: CASSLVTPGGNTEAFF. The CDR3 DNA reads TGCGCCAGCAGCTTGGTGACCCCCGGGGGAAACACTGAAGCTTTCTTT.

The chain combines TRBV2 with TRBJ1-1; D not certain. Germline V CDR1 and CDR2: SNHLY, FYNNEI. The length of the CDR3 is 11 residues. Between the trimmed V and J ends, which lost 5 bases and 12 bases, there was a span of 13 bases. The CDR3 here is CASSRAVETFF. In nucleotides, the CDR3 is TGTGCCAGCAGTCGGGCCGTGGAAACTTTCTTT.

This chain links TRBV7-9 with TRBJ1-1, with 7 bases lining up with TRBD1. The junction had 4 bases not matched to a gene; V was cut back by 5 bases and J by 7 bases. Germline loops: CDR1 SEHNR, CDR2 FQNEAQ (reference sequence). This CDR3 is built from 12 residues. CDR3 nucleotides: TGTGCCAGCAGCCAACGACAGGGTGAAGCTTTCTTT. Translating it yields CASSQRQGEAFF.

In regard to this clonotype: One end of the junction is discordant with germline, which a read error may explain. The genes are TRBV7-9 and TRBJ2-2, with 10 nucleotides matching TRBD1. This CDR3 region has 15 residues. CDR1 is SEHNR, CDR2 FQNEAQ, per germline (reference sequence). The CDR3 nucleotides are TGTGCCAGCAGTCCACTGGGACAGGGGATCGGGGAGCTGGTTTTT. This sequence encodes CASSPLGQGIGELVF.

The chain joins TRBV2 to TRBJ1-5, with 8 bases aligning to TRBD1. Germline V gives CDR1 SNHLY, CDR2 FYNNEI. The V gene end was trimmed by 7 bases and the J gene end by 6 bases; junction bases not matched to a gene: 8. The CDR3 is made up of 14 amino acids. In nucleotides, the CDR3 is TGTGCCAGCACCCTTGGACAGGGTGGTCAGCCCCAGCATTTT. This translates into CASTLGQGGQPQHF.

This clonotype was seen ten or more times. The J gene is TRBJ1-1, the V gene TRBV15, with D unclear. Trimming stripped 2 bases from V and 4 bases from J, with 20 bases between. Germline CDR1 and CDR2: LNHNV and YYDKDF (reference sequence). The CDR3 covers 17 residues. Here the CDR3 reads CATSRRSSRRVGTEAFF. The DNA for the CDR3 is TGTGCCACCAGCAGACGCAGTAGCAGGAGGGTAGGCACTGAAGCTTTCTTT.

The V gene is TRBV5-1, the J gene TRBJ2-7; TRBD1 agrees at 7 bases. Germline CDR1 and CDR2: SGHRS and YFSETQ. The CDR3 spans 15 residues. J gave up 3 bases and V 4 bases, and 10 bases lay outside the gene matches. CDR3 amino acids: CASSPRVQGHYEQYF. Written as DNA, the CDR3 is TGCGCCAGCAGCCCTCGGGTACAGGGGCACTACGAGCAGTACTTC.

Comments on this clonotype: With a much larger clone just one base away, this may be a read error. V usage is TRBV4-1 and J usage is TRBJ2-7, with 7 bases fitting TRBD1. The length of the CDR3 is 16 residues. Per the germline V gene, CDR1 is MGHRA and CDR2 is YSYEKL. The CDR3 reads CASSLLRGPQGEEQHF. In DNA form, the CDR3 reads TGCGCCAGCAGCCTACTCCGAGGCCCCCAGGGGGAAGAGCAGCACTTC.

The J gene is TRBJ2-2, the V gene TRBV5-6; TRBD2 aligns across 16 bases. The germline CDR1 and CDR2 sequences are SGHDT and YYEEEE. V shed 3 bases, J shed 3 bases, and the junction held 8 bases outside the gene matches. This CDR3 spans 19 amino acids. CDR3 sequence reads: CASSWTLGLAGGYTGELFF. CDR3 sequence (DNA): TGTGCCAGCAGCTGGACCCTGGGACTAGCGGGAGGGTACACCGGGGAGCTGTTTTTT.

The CDR3 DNA sequence: TGTGCCAGCAGCTCAACAGCCGGGGCATGGGAGACCCAGTACTTC. Amino acids: CASSSTAGAWETQYF. The J gene is TRBJ2-5, the V gene TRBV7-7, with D perhaps being TRBD1 or TRBD2 (5 bases each). CDR3 length: 15 amino acids. CDR1 and CDR2 from the germline V gene are SSHAT and FNYEAQ (reference sequence). Trimming shortened V by 4 bases and J by 5 bases, and 17 bases separated the two germline ends.

Concerning this clonotype itself: A read error may be the cause here, since a much bigger clone is one base away. This chain connects TRBV3-1 to TRBJ2-7; a possible D gene is TRBD1 (5 bases). V lost 4 bases and J lost 0, with 13 bases in between. The CDR3 spans 15 residues. CDR1 LGHDT and CDR2 YNNKEL come from the germline V gene (reference sequence). The DNA for the CDR3 is TGTGCCAGCAGCCTGGCAGTAGGGGCCTCCTACGAGCAGTACTTC. It yields the protein CASSLAVGASYEQYF.

There are many counts of this clonotype. CDR3 in DNA: TGCGCCAGCAGCCTCTGGACAGGGGGAAGTTCCTACGAGCAGTACTTC. The encoded protein is CASSLWTGGSSYEQYF. This chain connects TRBV5-1 to TRBJ2-7; 10 bases are a match to TRBD1. Germline CDR1 and CDR2: SGHRS and YFSETQ. The V gene end was trimmed by 4 bases and the J gene end by 1 base; junction bases not matched to a gene: 8. This CDR3 spans 16 amino acids.

V usage is TRBV29-1 and J usage is TRBJ1-2; possible D gene TRBD1, 6 bases. The germline V gene encodes CDR1 SQVTM and CDR2 ANQGSEA. Trimming cost V 1 base and J 10 bases, with 13 bases left between them. The CDR3 runs to 12 residues. The CDR3 is CSVEVGTTYYTF. Written as DNA, the CDR3 is TGCAGCGTTGAAGTGGGGACAACATACTACACCTTC.

The J gene is TRBJ2-5, the V gene TRBV7-9, with 7 bases that match TRBD2. CDR1 and CDR2 from the germline V gene are SEHNR and FQNEAQ (reference sequence). J gave up 3 bases and V 3 bases, and 4 bases lay outside the gene matches. This CDR3 region has 14 residues. The CDR3 protein is CASSLPGRKETQYF. As DNA, the CDR3 is TGTGCCAGCAGCTTGCCCGGGAGGAAAGAGACCCAGTACTTC.

The table lists this clonotype with many counts. The rearrangement links TRBV29-1 to TRBJ1-2; maybe TRBD1 (5 bases). The CDR3 covers 12 residues. V was cut by 6 bases and J by 7 bases, with 15 bases left in between. Germline V CDR1 and CDR2: SQVTM, ANQGSEA. Written as DNA, the CDR3 is TGCAGCGTCCCGGGGGGTCTCGGTGGCTACACCTTC. Protein sequence: CSVPGGLGGYTF. The whole variable domain, remainder taken from reference TRBV29-1 and TRBJ1-2, is SAVISQKPSRDICQRGTSLTIQCQVDSQVTMMFWYRQQPGQSLTLIATANQGSEATYESGFVIDKFPISRPNLTFSTLTVSNMSPEDSSIYLCSVPGGLGGYTFGSGTRLTVV.

The rearrangement uses TRBV7-8 and TRBJ2-5; 7 bases agree with TRBD1. Losses at the gene ends were 5 bases for V and 3 bases for J; bases not matched to a gene: 6. Germline values: CDR1 SGHVS, CDR2 FQNEAQ. This CDR3 is 14 amino acids long. CDR3: CASSPRGPEETQYF. CDR3 DNA sequence: TGTGCCAGCAGCCCAAGGGGGCCGGAAGAGACCCAGTACTTC.